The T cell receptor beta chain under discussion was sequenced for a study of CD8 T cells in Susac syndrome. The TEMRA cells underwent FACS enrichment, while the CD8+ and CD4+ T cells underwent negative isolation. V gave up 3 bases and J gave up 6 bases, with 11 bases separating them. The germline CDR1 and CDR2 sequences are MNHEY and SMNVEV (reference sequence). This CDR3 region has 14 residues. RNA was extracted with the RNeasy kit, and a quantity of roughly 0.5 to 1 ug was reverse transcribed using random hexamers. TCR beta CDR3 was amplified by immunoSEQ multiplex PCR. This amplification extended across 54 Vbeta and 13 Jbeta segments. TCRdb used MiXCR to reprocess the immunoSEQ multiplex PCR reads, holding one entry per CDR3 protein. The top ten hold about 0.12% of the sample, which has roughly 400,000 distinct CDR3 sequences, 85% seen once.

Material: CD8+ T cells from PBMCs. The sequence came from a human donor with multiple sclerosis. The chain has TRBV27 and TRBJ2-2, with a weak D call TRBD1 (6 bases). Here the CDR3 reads CASSFYRDPGELFF. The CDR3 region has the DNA TGTGCCAGCAGTTTTTACAGGGACCCCGGGGAGCTGTTTTTT.